The sequence of this T cell receptor (beta chain) was determined in a study of blood T cell repertoires in COVID-19 (dated by TCRdb to 2019 to 2021). At the level of the whole study: Samples covering the acute and convalescent phases of COVID-19 were provided by collaborators in the United States, Italy and Spain. The samples were drawn from two sources: the first 160 participants of the ongoing ImmuneRACE study, and 1,000 to 1,500 subjects contributed by 6 global collaborators. The prospective study material was composed of cDNA or gDNA derived from T cells, B-cell-depleted T cells, or PBMCs. Sample metadata almost always included a de-identified subject ID, COVID-19 status, age in years and sex. Where available, HLA class I and class II types were taken from metadata supplied by the sample provider and were not determined by assay-based typing. The repertoires were made available in a free public database intended to serve as a resource for research on the immune response to SARS-CoV-2. Subjects who had been exposed to COVID-19, were actively infected with it, or had recovered from it provided the deeply sampled blood TCRbeta repertoires that made up the dataset. Broad study findings and their caveats: The amount of clinical and demographic metadata varied by source and participant and was provided uncurated.

TCRbeta CDR3 regions were amplified from genomic DNA using the immunoSEQ Assay, a bias-controlled multiplex PCR. Turning to the authors' computational methods: Nucleated cell counts per sample were estimated from amplification of reference gene primers within the assay. Sequence reads were collapsed and filtered to measure the absolute abundance of every unique TCRbeta CDR3 rearrangement. For each sample, productive Simpson clonality was calculated by taking the square root of Simpson's diversity index across productive rearrangements. In its TCRdb copy, this immuneACCESS table keeps in-frame sequences only and misses some clones. Where compared with another copy, unresolved V genes explain less than half of these, and the others have no known cause. V, J and clone size are those of that table, while D and trimming were read from the DNA. This sample comprises some 180,000 clones, 84% of them detected only once. The biggest ten clones account for about 7% of the sample.

This clone came up a few times. Its antigen is not yet known. No quality values exist for individual bases; no much larger clone is one base distant. The V end gives up 2 bases and the J end 4 bases, leaving 5 bases in the junction not matched to a gene. CDR1 LGHNT and CDR2 FRNRAP were looked up in the germline V gene. Reading from cysteine to phenylalanine, the CDR3 counts 16 amino acids. Only CDR3 DNA is held: 48 bases, read in frame from base 1. Each collaborating institution followed its own protocols to collect whole blood in K2EDTA tubes. For TCRbeta analysis, collaborators shipped samples as frozen whole blood, isolated PBMCs, or DNA extracted from either of those sample types.

The sequence came from a human donor in a cohort sampled during active COVID-19. The chain uses TRBV12-5 and TRBJ2-2; TRBD1 agrees with 9 junctional bases. The sequenced material came from peripheral blood. The nucleotide sequence reads as follows: TGTGCTAGTGGTTTGACGACAGGGGGTGCCACCGGGGAGCTGTTTTTT. Its protein reads: CASGLTTGGATGELFF.